This T cell receptor (beta chain) was retrieved from a study of T cell responses to AZD1222 COVID-19 vaccine (dated by TCRdb to 2020 to 2022). Looking at the study overall: TCR sequencing was performed for approximately 240 trial participants, of whom some 200 were given two doses of AZD1222 and some 26 were given two doses of MenACWY control vaccine. Trial participants were enrolled by age into 18-55, 56-69 and 70-plus year subgroups, with approximately 150, 30 and 60 TCR-sequenced participants respectively.

The germline V gene encodes CDR1 SGHNT and CDR2 YYREEE (reference sequence). The germline ends are 12 bases apart after V is trimmed by 9 bases and J by 5 bases. Including cysteine and phenylalanine, the CDR3 has 12 amino acids. The retained sequence is limited to the CDR3, 36 bases, with the frame set at the first base. This specimen's time point label, per the study, means: about 28 days (+/-7) after the second vaccine dose. AZD1222 recipients whose second dose came at about 4 weeks and those whose second dose came at about 12 weeks were combined into one group, since spike-specific TCR depth and breadth did not differ between the two schedules. The vaccinee samples were drawn from two UK trials, COV001 and COV002, one of which was a single-blind randomized controlled phase 2/3 trial testing AZD1222 (ChAdOx1 nCoV-19) in healthy adults. Trial participant PBMC samples were collected at day 0 and day 28 after the second dose for TCRbeta chain sequencing.

Comment on this clone: Its specific antigen is unknown. Per-base qualities were not stored, and no clone one base away is much larger.

The paper's findings and limits, for the study overall: Spike-specific TCR breadth and depth rose significantly after two AZD1222 doses compared with day 0 and with MenACWY recipients. Nearly half of unique spike-specific TCRs reportedly recognized epitopes outside regions mutated in the B.1.351 and B.1.1.7 variants. Participants were mostly white British and included more females than males, and it was suggested by the authors that clonal diversity may have been underestimated. Only six or seven AZD1222 recipients were SARS-CoV-2 seropositive at baseline, limiting conclusions about previously exposed vaccinees. CD4 TCRs associated with the vaccine covered the entire spike protein, and the dominant responses were in regions 160-218 and 743-854. Because no day 14 peak-response samples were available, the repertoires could be characterized only after the peak T cell response. In the small 56-69-year group, the increase in depth fell short of significance, most likely because of low power.

The CDR3 regions of human TCRbeta chains were analyzed by immunosequencing. As for the authors' bioinformatics: TCRs in the repertoires were matched against a reference library of SARS-CoV-2-specific TCRs that had been generated with the MIRA antigen-specificity platform. Breadth was defined as the fraction of unique TCRs that were SARS-CoV-2-associated, and depth was defined as the fraction of total T cells that were SARS-CoV-2-associated. Using the MIRA data, each spike-specific TCR was mapped to the spike region that the TCR reacts to and placed in a CD4 or CD8 class. Log10-transformed breadth and depth values were compared by one-way ANOVA with Sidak's multiple comparisons tests. Here the immuneACCESS table is served through TCRdb, limited to in-frame sequences with V and J called. Missing clones are a known gap in these copies; in checked studies unresolved V genes cover under half, and the rest lacks a known reason. V and J calls and clone size are as listed in that table; D and trimming were resolved from the DNA. Counted in this sample were approximately 270,000 clones; 90% to 95% of them appeared once. Around 0.58% of the sample is held by the ten biggest clonotypes.

Material: peripheral blood, obtained 28 days after the second AZD1222 dose. The TCR sequence derives from an adult who received the AZD1222 COVID-19 vaccine. The rearrangement combines TRBV5-4 with TRBJ1-5; the D gene cannot be named for sure. The CDR3 sequence is CATSFGDQPQHF. The base sequence is TGTGCCACATCATTCGGGGATCAGCCCCAGCATTTT.